These 22 T cell receptor beta chains share one sample of origin, sequenced in a study of shared clonotypes between healthy human individuals. Measured with immunoSEQ multiplex PCR; TCRdb has only the in-frame clones, and not every one. The profile shows millions of clones, approximately 93% of them singletons. Sequenced sample: naive CD4+ T cells from PBMCs. Subset specified: CD45RA+ positively selected. The receptors were sampled from a man aged 18 to 35 in good health. Some clones in this sample may be carry-over from other donors' samples.

This chain links TRBV5-1 with TRBJ2-7; D gene uncertain. The CDR3 contains 12 residues. V was trimmed by 2 bases and J by 5 bases, leaving 8 bases between them. Germline CDR1 is SGHRS and CDR2 is YFSETQ. CDR3 DNA sequence: TGCGCCAGCAGCTTCCTTCATAACGAGCAGTACTTC. Its translation is CASSFLHNEQYF.

This rearrangement joins TRBV6-4 to TRBJ1-3; D remains ambiguous. The CDR3 sequence is 15 residues long. The germline CDR1 and CDR2 sequences are MRHNA and SNTAGT. Trimming took off 5 bases at V and 2 bases at J, with 13 bases between the two ends. This CDR3 is CASSPQEGAGNTIYF. CDR3 nucleotides: TGTGCCAGCAGTCCCCAAGAGGGCGCTGGAAACACCATATATTTT.

This clone is a singleton in its sample. The chain has TRBV27 and TRBJ1-2; D is possibly TRBD1 (6 bases). This CDR3 comprises 14 residues. Trimming took off 6 bases at V and 6 bases at J, with 17 bases between the two ends. Per the germline V gene, CDR1 is MNHEY and CDR2 is SMNVEV (reference sequence). In DNA, the CDR3 is TGTGCCAGCAGACAATTCGACAGGAGGGATGGCTACACCTTC. Translation gives CASRQFDRRDGYTF.

The chain combines TRBV5-3 with TRBJ2-7; 9 bases are shared with TRBD2. TRBV5-3 is treated as an ORF (open reading frame) with a function not yet certain. CDR3 length: 18 amino acids. The junction had 14 bases not matched to a gene; V was cut back by 1 base and J by 3 bases. The CDR3 nucleotides read TGTGCCAGAAGCTTGTTTGTGGGTTTGAGACTAGCGGACTACGAGCAGTACTTC. Its protein is CARSLFVGLRLADYEQYF.

V is TRBV18 and J is TRBJ1-5; 7 positions agree with TRBD1. The CDR3 is 16 residues long. Germline CDR1 and CDR2: KGHSH and LQKENI. J was trimmed by 0 bases and V by 5 bases; bases with no gene match: 7. CDR3 protein: CASSGDRSYSNQPQHF. The CDR3 DNA sequence: TGTGCCAGCTCAGGGGACAGATCTTATAGCAATCAGCCCCAGCATTTT.

DNA of the CDR3: TGTGCCAGCAGCTGGGCCATCAGCACAGATACGCAGTATTTT. As protein: CASSWAISTDTQYF. The V and J genes are TRBV7-6 and TRBJ2-3; no definite D call. The CDR3 totals 14 residues. The V end lost 4 bases, the J end lost 0 bases, and 8 bases lay between the germline ends. Germline values: CDR1 SGHVS, CDR2 FNYEAQ. Based on the CDR3 plus reference TRBV7-6 and TRBJ2-3, the full variable domain is GAGVSQSPRYKVTKRGQDVALRCDPISGHVSLYWYRQALGQGPEFLTYFNYEAQQDKSGLPNDRFSAERPEGSISTLTIQRTEQRDSAMYRCASSWAISTDTQYFGPGTRLTVL.

V usage is TRBV2 and J usage is TRBJ2-3; D not resolved. This CDR3 contains 10 residues. Germline values: CDR1 SNHLY, CDR2 FYNNEI. Trimming removed 6 bases at V and 6 bases at J, with 4 bases between. CDR3 in amino acids: CASSGDTQYF. CDR3 nucleotide sequence: TGTGCCAGCAGCGGCGATACGCAGTATTTT. Using reference TRBV2 and TRBJ2-3 for the parts outside the CDR3, the full variable domain is EPEVTQTPSHQVTQMGQEVILRCVPISNHLYFYWYRQILGQKVEFLVSFYNNEISEKSEIFDDQFSVERPDGSNFTLKIRSTKLEDSAMYFCASSGDTQYFGPGTRLTVL.

The chain joins TRBV19 to TRBJ2-1, with 8 bases fitting TRBD1. V gave up 5 bases and J gave up 1 base; unmatched junction bases: 7. This CDR3 has 16 amino acids. Germline CDR1 LNHDA, CDR2 SQIVND (reference sequence). The CDR3 sequence: CASSPRQGRSYNEQFF. DNA of the CDR3: TGTGCCAGTAGTCCCCGACAGGGGAGGTCCTACAATGAGCAGTTCTTC.

The CDR3 coding sequence is TGTGCCAGCAGAATCGACAGGGAACTCGACAATGAGCAGTTCTTC. This gives the protein CASRIDRELDNEQFF. This chain uses TRBV28 with TRBJ2-1, with TRBD1 matching 7 bases. V lost 6 bases, J lost 5 bases, and 10 bases stayed unmatched. The CDR3 has 15 amino acids. Germline assignment: CDR1 MDHEN and CDR2 SYDVKM.

In nucleotides, the CDR3 is TGCGCCAGCAGCCACGATCAAAGAAAAAGCTCCTACGAGCAGTACTTC. It specifies CASSHDQRKSSYEQYF. J is TRBJ2-5 and V is TRBV4-1; D call uncertain. Near its end, the DNA agrees better with TRBJ2-7, so the J call may be wrong. The CDR3 extends over 16 amino acids. Germline assignment: CDR1 MGHRA and CDR2 YSYEKL.

CDR3 bases: TGTGCCAGCAGCTCGGGCCCTGGAGAGACCCAGTACTTC. Translation gives CASSSGPGETQYF. The chain links TRBV11-3 to TRBJ2-5; D is unresolved. V was cut by 4 bases and J by 4 bases, with 10 bases left in between. The germline V gene encodes CDR1 SGHNT and CDR2 YENEEA. The CDR3 covers 13 residues.

The sample holds one count of this clone. J is TRBJ2-5 and V is TRBV6-6; D is possibly TRBD2 (7 bases). Germline loops: CDR1 MNHNY, CDR2 SVGAGI (reference sequence). The length of the CDR3 is 14 residues. V lost 4 bases to trimming and J lost 3 bases, with 12 bases between them. CDR3 bases: TGTGCCAGCAGTTGGGGGGGCAGCAAAGAGACCCAGTACTTC. It yields the protein CASSWGGSKETQYF.

The chain carries TRBV5-1 and TRBJ2-3; 11 nucleotides line up with TRBD2. Germline CDR1 reads SGHRS; CDR2 reads YFSETQ. The CDR3 length is 15 residues. V dropped 5 bases and J dropped 4; count of bases not matched to a gene: 6. The DNA of the CDR3 is TGCGCCAGCAGGAAACTAGCGGGAGTTCCAGATACGCAGTATTTT. Translation: CASRKLAGVPDTQYF.

This clone was detected once. CDR3 sequence: CASSYLGPNQPQHF. Written as DNA, the CDR3 is TGTGCCAGCAGCTACTTGGGTCCCAATCAGCCCCAGCATTTT. The rearrangement links TRBV4-2 to TRBJ1-5; unclear D gene. CDR1 is LGHNA, CDR2 YNFKEQ, per germline. V lost 5 bases and J lost 3, with 11 bases in between. This CDR3 spans 14 amino acids.

This rearrangement joins TRBV11-3 to TRBJ2-7; D is ambiguous. The CDR3 totals 15 residues. Germline CDR1 SGHNT, CDR2 YENEEA. V was trimmed by 5 bases and J by 0 bases, leaving 14 bases between them. CDR3 sequence: CASSIGPGSSYEQYF. Written as DNA, the CDR3 is TGTGCCAGCAGCATAGGTCCGGGCAGCTCCTACGAGCAGTACTTC.

V gene TRBV9 combines with J gene TRBJ1-3, with TRBD1 as a possible D gene (5 bases). Per the germline V gene, CDR1 is SGDLS and CDR2 is YYNGEE. V was cut by 2 bases and J by 2 bases, with 8 bases left in between. This CDR3 has 14 residues. The CDR3 spells CASSVGVTGNTIYF. The CDR3 nucleotides read TGTGCCAGCAGCGTGGGGGTAACTGGAAACACCATATATTTT.

This chain links TRBV28 with TRBJ1-1; D is unresolved. With 1 base removed from V and 9 bases from J, the gap between germline ends came to 6 bases. This CDR3 region has 11 residues. Per the germline V gene, CDR1 is MDHEN and CDR2 is SYDVKM. The CDR3 spells CASSLSVKAFF. CDR3 DNA sequence: TGTGCCAGCAGTTTATCCGTAAAAGCTTTCTTT.

The rearrangement links TRBV11-2 to TRBJ1-5; D remains ambiguous. The CDR3 runs to 17 residues. Germline V gene lookup returns CDR1 SGHAT and CDR2 FQNNGV. The V end was cut by 1 base, the J end by 4 bases, with 17 bases between. CDR3 nucleotide sequence: TGTGCCAGCAGCTTAGGTTTGAGGGCAGGACTTAATCAGCCCCAGCATTTT. This gives the protein CASSLGLRAGLNQPQHF.

The chain uses TRBV6-1 and TRBJ2-7; the D call may be TRBD1 or TRBD2 (5 bases each). V was clipped by 11 bases and J by 2 bases, with 19 bases between them. This CDR3 has 14 amino acids. CDR1 is MNHNS, CDR2 SASEGT, per germline. The CDR3 here is CAGKNRDGAYEQYF. CDR3 sequence (DNA): TGTGCCGGCAAGAACCGGGACGGAGCCTACGAGCAGTACTTC.

The rearrangement uses TRBV5-1 and TRBJ2-1; weak D call: TRBD2 (6 bases). V was pared by 4 bases and J by 5 bases, with 13 bases between. Germline V gene lookup returns CDR1 SGHRS and CDR2 YFSETQ. This CDR3 contains 14 residues. CDR3 protein: CASSPAGTHNEQFF. Here the CDR3 DNA reads TGCGCCAGCAGCCCGGCCGGGACTCACAATGAGCAGTTCTTC.

This clone was recorded only once. The chain links TRBV2 to TRBJ2-3, with 9 bases aligning to TRBD2. Germline loops: CDR1 SNHLY, CDR2 FYNNEI. The CDR3 is made up of 15 amino acids. J was trimmed by 7 bases and V by 2 bases; bases with no gene match: 7. The DNA for the CDR3 is TGTGCCAGCAGTGAAAGTAGCGGGAGTGTATATACGCAGTATTTT. Protein: CASSESSGSVYTQYF.

V and J are TRBV7-9 and TRBJ1-6, with D hard to call. Per germline, CDR1 SEHNR and CDR2 FQNEAQ (reference sequence). The CDR3 length is 13 residues. V was cut by 5 bases and J by 9 bases, with 11 bases left in between. This chain's CDR3 is CASSPETSSPLHF. In DNA, the CDR3 is TGTGCCAGCAGCCCCGAGACCAGTTCACCCCTCCACTTT.